These 30 T cell receptor beta chains were all obtained from the same sample, sequenced in a study of vaccination and CD4 T cells after COVID-19. Scientists ran DNA taken from cultured CD4+ T cells through the Oncomine TCR Beta short-read assay for sequencing. In TCRdb, the PCR reads were re-called with MiXCR into one record per CDR3 protein. The table records more than 15,000 distinct CDR3 sequences, roughly 42% of them present only once. These receptors' targets are unknown. The treatment denotes: roughly 10-day PBMC culture with coronavirus spike peptide pools or control peptides (ViraFEST assay). The specimen was CD4+ T cells from blood, cultured in vitro, collected before SARS-CoV-2 vaccination. These receptors were obtained from a human donor who had recovered from COVID-19.

A few counts support this clonotype. The chain carries TRBV20-1 and TRBJ1-6; D is unresolved. The V end was cut by 3 bases, the J end by 9 bases, with 24 bases between. The CDR3 sequence is 17 residues long. Germline V gene sequence: CDR1 DFQATT, CDR2 SNEGSKA (reference sequence). CDR3 DNA sequence: TGCAGTGCTAGGGATCTCGAGACGCAGGCCCCCGGTTCACCCCTCCACTTT. It specifies CSARDLETQAPGSPLHF.

J is TRBJ1-2 and V is TRBV7-2; TRBD1 is a possible D gene (6 bases). V was shortened by 5 bases and J by 0 bases, with 16 bases between the two germline ends. This CDR3 contains 16 residues. Germline CDR1 reads SGHTA; CDR2 reads FQGNSA. In nucleotides, the CDR3 is TGTGCCAGCAGCCCAAACTTCGACAGGTCTAACTATGGCTACACCTTC. Translated: CASSPNFDRSNYGYTF. Combining the CDR3 with reference TRBV7-2 and TRBJ1-2 gives the whole variable domain GAGVSQSPSNKVTEKGKDVELRCDPISGHTALYWYRQSLGQGLEFLIYFQGNSAPDKSGLPSDRFSAERTGGSVSTLTIQRTQQEDSAVYLCASSPNFDRSNYGYTFGSGTRLTVV.

This chain uses TRBV5-1 with TRBJ2-5; tentative D call: TRBD2 (6 bases). The CDR3 is 14 amino acids. CDR1 is SGHRS, CDR2 YFSETQ, per germline. V dropped 1 base and J dropped 2 bases, with 9 bases sitting between them. The CDR3 DNA is TGCGCCAGCAGCTTGCTGGGACTTCAAGAGACCCAGTACTTC. Translating it yields CASSLLGLQETQYF.

This chain uses TRBV12-3 or TRBV12-4 with TRBJ1-6; D ambiguous. The CDR3 is 11 amino acids. V lost 2 bases and J 12 bases, leaving 5 bases between the germline ends. The CDR3 nucleotides read TGTGCCAGCAGTTTATCGGGACCCCTCCACTTT. Residues: CASSLSGPLHF.

This clonotype turned up a few times. This chain uses TRBV20-1 with TRBJ1-2, with a possible D match to TRBD1 (6 bases). The germline V gene has CDR1 DFQATT and CDR2 SNEGSKA (reference sequence). Trimming pared 1 base from V and 7 bases from J, leaving 13 bases between. This CDR3 is 13 amino acids long. The DNA of the CDR3 is TGCAGTGCTAGAGCTACAGGGCCGGGTGGCTACACCTTC. The encoded protein is CSARATGPGGYTF.

The chain couples TRBV11-3 to TRBJ2-2; TRBD1 is a possible D gene (6 bases). The CDR3 sequence is 15 residues long. The germline V gene has CDR1 SGHNT and CDR2 YENEEA. CDR3 region: CAYRQGPSNTGELFF. The DNA for the CDR3 is TGTGCATATCGTCAGGGGCCTTCGAACACCGGGGAGCTGTTTTTT.

This clonotype occurred a few times. V usage is TRBV7-8 and J usage is TRBJ1-3; a possible D gene is TRBD1 (6 bases). Trimming shortened V by 6 bases and J by 0 bases, and 18 bases separated the two germline ends. The germline gives CDR1 SGHVS, CDR2 FQNEAQ. The length of the CDR3 is 17 residues. The CDR3 is CASSPRGVTSSGNTIYF. The DNA of the CDR3 is TGTGCCAGCAGTCCTAGGGGGGTCACCTCCTCTGGAAACACCATATATTTT.

The chain combines TRBV7-2 with TRBJ1-1; unclear D gene. The CDR3 covers 14 residues. Germline lookup yields CDR1 SGHTA and CDR2 FQGNSA. Trimming shortened V by 4 bases and J by 6 bases, and 15 bases separated the two germline ends. CDR3 amino acids: CASSSSYVEAEAFF. The CDR3 DNA reads as TGTGCCAGCAGCTCGTCGTATGTAGAGGCTGAAGCTTTCTTT.

The gene calls are TRBV7-2 and TRBJ2-3, with unresolved D. V shed 5 bases and J shed 1 base, with 13 bases lying between them. The germline V gene encodes CDR1 SGHTA and CDR2 FQGNSA. The CDR3 runs 15 residues. The CDR3 protein is CASSPQARGTDTQYF. The CDR3 nucleotides are TGTGCCAGCAGCCCCCAGGCTCGTGGCACAGATACGCAGTATTTT.

There are a few counts of this clonotype. The V call is TRBV27, the J call TRBJ2-3, with D perhaps TRBD2 (5 bases). The V gene lost 6 bases and the J gene lost 4 bases, with 29 bases spanning the gap. Germline CDR1 is MNHEY and CDR2 is SMNVEV (reference sequence). The CDR3 length is 19 residues. In DNA form, the CDR3 reads TGTGCCAGCAGCCAGCGGCGGGTTTCCGATGACTTGAGCGCAGATACGCAGTATTTT. Residues: CASSQRRVSDDLSADTQYF.

The V call is TRBV11-2, the J call TRBJ1-1; unclear D gene. Germline values: CDR1 SGHAT, CDR2 FQNNGV. The V end lost 0 bases, the J end lost 7 bases, and 15 bases lay between the germline ends. The CDR3 is made up of 15 amino acids. The CDR3 nucleotides are TGTGCCAGCAGCTTAGATAGATACCTCAGCGGTGAAGCTTTCTTT. Amino acid sequence: CASSLDRYLSGEAFF.

The chain joins TRBV11-2 to TRBJ2-1; 8 bases align to TRBD1. V lost 5 bases and J lost 2; bases outside the gene matches: 5. This CDR3 spans 15 amino acids. Germline-derived CDR1 and CDR2 are SGHAT and FQNNGV. The CDR3 spells CASSIGQGTYNEQFF. CDR3 coding DNA: TGTGCCAGCAGCATTGGACAGGGAACCTACAATGAGCAGTTCTTC.

This clonotype occurred a few times. The V gene is TRBV10-3, the J gene TRBJ2-5, with D hard to call. The CDR3 runs to 13 residues. The germline V gene encodes CDR1 ENHRY and CDR2 SYGVKD. V lost 10 bases to trimming and J lost 2 bases, with 14 bases between them. The CDR3 is CATDTGQQETQYF. CDR3 nucleotides: TGTGCCACCGATACGGGCCAACAAGAGACCCAGTACTTC.

The chain couples TRBV12-5 to TRBJ2-4; D is undetermined. This CDR3 region has 14 residues. Deletions cut 1 base from V and 0 bases from J, with 4 bases between. Germline V gene lookup returns CDR1 LGHNT and CDR2 FRNRAP. The CDR3 nucleotides are TGTGCTAGTGGTTTGGGAGTAGCCAAAAACATTCAGTACTTC. This codes for CASGLGVAKNIQYF.

CDR3 loop: CASSLALDTEAFF. As DNA, the CDR3 is TGTGCCAGCAGCTTAGCGTTGGACACTGAAGCTTTCTTT. This chain uses TRBV7-2 with TRBJ1-1; D remains unclear. The CDR3 covers 13 residues. Trimming took off 0 bases at V and 3 bases at J, with 5 bases between the two ends. The germline CDR1 and CDR2 sequences are SGHTA and FQGNSA.

This clonotype was recorded a few times. The J gene is TRBJ1-2, the V gene TRBV5-5; the D gene is possibly TRBD1 (6 bases). Germline values: CDR1 SGHKS, CDR2 YYEKEE (reference sequence). CDR3 length equals 18 residues. V lost 4 bases, J lost 6 bases, and 28 bases lay in between. The CDR3 loop is CASSQRGGEWIPHDGYTF. CDR3 in DNA: TGTGCCAGCAGCCAGAGGGGGGGCGAATGGATCCCACACGATGGCTACACCTTC.

The chain links TRBV7-9 to TRBJ1-2; TRBD1 matches 9 bases. Germline V CDR1 and CDR2: SEHNR, FQNEAQ (reference sequence). Trimming cost V 5 bases and J 4 bases; bases outside gene matches: 5. CDR3 length: 14 amino acids. CDR3 coding DNA: TGTGCCAGCAGCGGGGACAGGGCCCTCTATGGCTACACCTTC. Protein: CASSGDRALYGYTF.

As concerns this clonotype: One end of the junction varies from germline; a read error may be responsible. The chain joins TRBV25-1 to TRBJ1-1; 7 bases align to TRBD1. Germline V gene sequence: CDR1 MGHDK, CDR2 SYGVNS. The CDR3 covers 15 residues. CDR3 DNA: TGTGCCAGCAGTGCCTACAGGGGTATGAACACTGGAGCTTTCTTT. It specifies CASSAYRGMNTGAFF.

The table lists this clonotype with a few counts. The rearrangement uses TRBV7-2 and TRBJ2-5; 9 bases align to TRBD2. CDR3 length equals 20 residues. With V trimmed by 1 base and J by 7 bases, 22 bases remained unmatched. CDR1 SGHTA and CDR2 FQGNSA come from the germline V gene. The CDR3 loop is CASSLVPARGTSRGLGTQYF. DNA for the CDR3: TGTGCCAGCAGCTTAGTTCCCGCCCGGGGGACTAGCCGAGGGCTAGGGACCCAGTACTTC.

The chain employs TRBV7-2 and TRBJ1-3, with D perhaps matching TRBD1 (6 bases). With 5 bases removed from V and 2 bases from J, the gap between germline ends came to 13 bases. CDR3 size: 15 residues. CDR1 and CDR2 (germline): SGHTA, FQGNSA. CDR3 protein: CASSPQTGAGNTIYF. The CDR3 DNA reads TGTGCCAGCAGCCCCCAGACAGGAGCTGGAAACACCATATATTTT.

This rearrangement joins TRBV4-3 to TRBJ1-2; TRBD1 might be the D (5 bases). The germline V gene encodes CDR1 LGHNA and CDR2 YSLEER. This CDR3 is built from 15 residues. Trimming pared 2 bases from V and 4 bases from J, leaving 14 bases between. CDR3 nucleotides: TGCGCCAGCAGCCAACTATTATCCGGGGGCTATGGCTACACCTTC. This gives the protein CASSQLLSGGYGYTF.

This clonotype was seen a few times. The gene calls are TRBV24-1 and TRBJ1-5, with D perhaps TRBD1 (5 bases). CDR1 is KGHDR and CDR2 is SFDVKD in the germline V gene. This CDR3 has 16 amino acids. V was pared by 3 bases and J by 0 bases, with 11 bases between. The CDR3 loop reads CATSDKDTTSNQPQHF. The CDR3 DNA follows: TGTGCCACCAGTGATAAGGACACGACTAGCAATCAGCCCCAGCATTTT.

The rearrangement uses TRBV7-8 and TRBJ2-5; D perhaps matches TRBD2 (6 bases). CDR3 size: 16 residues. Germline V CDR1 and CDR2: SGHVS, FQNEAQ. Trimming took off 2 bases at V and 3 bases at J, with 16 bases between the two ends. CDR3 coding DNA: TGTGCCAGCAGCTTAAGCCCGGGACTTATTAAAGAGACCCAGTACTTC. Translated, it gives CASSLSPGLIKETQYF.

Notes on this clonotype: A read error may produce the germline difference seen at one junction end. The chain links TRBV7-9 to TRBJ2-5, with TRBD2 matching 9 bases. The CDR3 runs to 16 residues. Germline-derived CDR1 and CDR2 are SEHNR and FQNEAQ (reference sequence). The CDR3 coding sequence is TGTGCCAGCAGCTTAAAGGGACTAGCCGTAAGGGAGACCCGGTACTTC. Its translation: CASSLKGLAVRETRYF.

In this sample, this clonotype turned up once. The rearrangement uses TRBV19 and TRBJ1-2; D is perhaps TRBD1 (5 bases). CDR1 and CDR2 (germline): LNHDA, SQIVND (reference sequence). CDR3 length equals 16 residues. Trimming left V 3 bases short and J 8 bases short, with 22 bases between. CDR3 amino acids: CASSMGPGSRDEGYTF. The CDR3 DNA reads TGTGCCAGTAGTATGGGTCCGGGATCTAGGGACGAAGGCTACACCTTC. The full variable domain, with the rest looked up from reference TRBV19 and TRBJ1-2, is DGGITQSPKYLFRKEGQNVTLSCEQNLNHDAMYWYRQDPGQGLRLIYYSQIVNDFQKGDIAEGYSVSREKKESFPLTVTSAQKNPTAFYLCASSMGPGSRDEGYTFGSGTRLTVV.

The chain uses TRBV6-1 and TRBJ2-2, with D hard to call. Deletions cut 5 bases from V and 0 bases from J, with 7 bases between. The germline V gene encodes CDR1 MNHNS and CDR2 SASEGT. CDR3 length equals 14 residues. CDR3 amino acids: CASSRGANTGELFF. As DNA, the CDR3 is TGTGCCAGCAGTCGCGGAGCGAACACCGGGGAGCTGTTTTTT.

Of note for this clonotype: The conserved closing phenylalanine or tryptophan is absent in this CDR3, likely reflecting a read error. This chain connects TRBV27 to TRBJ1-1, with D maybe TRBD1 (6 bases). Germline assignment: CDR1 MNHEY and CDR2 SMNVEV (reference sequence). V lost 2 bases, J lost 4 bases, and 11 bases lay in between. This CDR3 comprises 14 residues. The CDR3 loop is CASSLNRASTEAFL. The CDR3 DNA reads TGTGCCAGCAGTTTAAACAGGGCCAGCACTGAAGCTTTCCTT.

The chain couples TRBV25-1 to TRBJ1-2; tentative D call: TRBD1 (5 bases). The CDR3 has 11 amino acids. CDR1 is MGHDK and CDR2 is SYGVNS in the germline V gene. Trimming removed 3 bases from V and 9 bases from J, with 8 bases in between. CDR3 coding DNA: TGTGCCAGCAGTGACGGGACCCGCTACACCTTC. Translation gives CASSDGTRYTF.

The chain recombines TRBV11-2 with TRBJ2-5, with a tentative D call TRBD2 (5 bases). Trimming pared 5 bases from V and 4 bases from J, leaving 14 bases between. CDR3 length equals 14 residues. The germline gives CDR1 SGHAT, CDR2 FQNNGV. CDR3 nucleotides: TGTGCCAGCAGCAGAGAGAGGGATGGAGAGACCCAGTACTTC. It is translated as CASSRERDGETQYF. The full variable domain, in which reference TRBV11-2 and TRBJ2-5 provide the parts outside the CDR3, is EAGVAQSPRYKIIEKRQSVAFWCNPISGHATLYWYQQILGQGPKLLIQFQNNGVVDDSQLPKDRFSAERLKGVDSTLKIQPAKLEDSAVYLCASSRERDGETQYFGPGTRLLVL.

Only one count was recorded for this clonotype. The chain uses TRBV19 and TRBJ1-1; the D gene is possibly TRBD1 (5 bases). Germline CDR1 and CDR2: LNHDA and SQIVND (reference sequence). The V gene lost 7 bases and the J gene lost 5 bases, with 17 bases spanning the gap. The CDR3 totals 14 residues. The CDR3 DNA reads TGTGCCAGTACCCGCAATAACCGGGGGACTGAAGCTTTCTTT. Translation gives CASTRNNRGTEAFF.